The subject of this entry is one T cell receptor (beta chain). This clone appeared a few times. There is no known antigen for this receptor. No base-level quality is on record; no much larger clone is a single base apart. This entry comes from a study of CD4+ T cells in melanoma (dated by TCRdb to 2021 to 2024). For context, the study as a whole: Neoantigen-specific CD4+ T cells in human melanoma were investigated in the study.

Library preparation used the immunoSEQ multiplex PCR assay. Entries here come from immuneACCESS through TCRdb and include only in-frame sequences with V and J called. Some clones fail to appear in such tables; in the studies checked, an unresolved V gene covers under half of the shortfall, and the cause of the remainder is unknown. The sample profile shows more than 20,000 clones; approximately 80% of them were found once. The top ten clonotypes cover about 3.6% of the sample. The germline V gene provides CDR1 ENHRY and CDR2 SYGVKD. The junction shows trimming of 2 bases on V and 1 base on J, plus 12 bases between the germline ends. Inclusive of the bounding cysteine and phenylalanine, the CDR3 is 15 residues long. Just the 45-base CDR3 DNA is kept, in frame starting at base 1. Paper-wide results and their limitations: Neoantigen-specific CD4+ T cells in melanoma were reported to have a range of differentiation states. The report described a correlation between neoantigen-specific CD4+ T cells and the function of CD8+ T cells, macrophages and B cells.

Donors were patients with melanoma. This sequence originates from a human donor with melanoma. The rearrangement combines TRBV10-3 with TRBJ2-7; the D call could be TRBD1 or TRBD2, with each sharing 5 bases. Sequencing was done on a sample of cells from a culture (not recorded whether cultured in vitro). The bases read TGTGCCATCAGTGAGGAGGGGACCGGTTCCTACGAGCAGTACTTC. Its amino acids are CAISEEGTGSYEQYF.